Here is one T cell receptor beta chain with its context. Its antigen is unidentified. This sample is part of a study of chemoradiotherapy in HPV16-positive cancers. Study-wide background: A couple of HPV16-positive patients' cells yielded candidate HPV-specific clones and common motifs. Findings and limits, study-wide: Non-HPV-specific T cells did not expand in tumors during treatment, whereas candidate HPV-specific clones and E7-related motifs did. Better recurrence-free survival went with HPV-responsive T-cell expansion in HPV16-positive patients.

Clones were sequenced by immunoSEQ multiplex PCR, and TCRdb holds only the in-frame ones, with some missing. The data show some 20,000 clones, 73% seen once. V was shortened by 2 bases and J by 7 bases, with 6 bases between the two germline ends. The CDR3 totals 12 residues. Germline V gene lookup returns CDR1 LNHDA and CDR2 SQIVND (reference sequence). Repeated repertoire sampling spanned the course of chemoradiotherapy. V and J are TRBV19 and TRBJ2-1, with D unclear. The specimen was obtained from a patient who underwent chemoradiotherapy. This receptor was obtained from a human donor with HPV-associated anogenital cancer. CDR3 sequence: CASSISWNEQFF. CDR3 bases: TGTGCCAGTAGTATAAGTTGGAATGAGCAGTTCTTC.